This T cell receptor beta chain was profiled in a study of regulatory T cells in long-lasting Graves disease. Researchers made TCR beta libraries by using iRepertoire HTBI primers and running Arm-PCR on CDR3 regions. TCRdb reanalysed the multiplex PCR reads using MiXCR and keeps one entry per CDR3 protein. The sample has about 460,000 distinct CDR3 sequences, 12% to 15% seen once. Time point meaning: newly diagnosed GD, antithyroid drugs for less than 3 months. TCR sequences were obtained from RNA taken from PBMCs. This clonotype was counted ten times or more. A further study also used this sample, focusing on T cells in Graves' hyperthyroidism and ophthalmopathy.

This TCR came from a woman aged 50 to 60 with Graves disease. Sequenced material: peripheral blood mononuclear cells (PBMCs), taken at new diagnosis, from a patient treated with antithyroid drugs.

Written as DNA, the CDR3 is TGCAGTGCTTCACGACAAGACTACGAGCAGTACTTC. It yields the protein CSASRQDYEQYF. This chain joins TRBV20-1 and TRBJ2-7; D gene uncertain. This CDR3 is built from 12 residues. With 5 bases removed from V and 3 bases from J, the gap between germline ends came to 11 bases. Germline CDR1 DFQATT, CDR2 SNEGSKA (reference sequence).